The 24 T cell receptor beta chains below were found in one sample sequenced in a study of tumor and adjacent non-tumor tissue in lung cancer. A modified ARM-PCR protocol with three rounds of nested PCR amplified TCRbeta. TCRdb reprocessed the multiplex PCR reads via MiXCR and lists one record per CDR3 protein. The data contain approximately 70,000 distinct CDR3 sequences, roughly 72% of them singletons. No cell sorting was done before RNA was extracted from the tissue. Sequenced input: lung tumor tissue. Every receptor here comes from a man in his fifties or sixties with non-small cell lung cancer.

On this clonotype: Germline is not matched at one junction end, which may reflect a read error. The chain recombines TRBV29-1 with TRBJ2-7, with 8 nucleotides matching TRBD2. Per germline, CDR1 SQVTM and CDR2 ANQGSEA. CDR3 length: 13 amino acids. The CDR3 sequence is CSLAISGSLEQYF. CDR3 in DNA: TGTAGCCTCGCAATAAGCGGGAGTCTCGAGCAGTACTTC.

With regard to this clonotype: Its ends do not fully match the called genes, so a read error is possible. The V gene is TRBV25-1, the J gene TRBJ2-1, with TRBD2 matching 8 bases. This CDR3 contains 15 residues. The germline gives CDR1 MGHDK, CDR2 SYGVNS. The CDR3 DNA sequence: TGTGCCAGCAGTGAGCCGGGAGGGCGCTACAATGAGCAGTCCTTC. Translated: CASSEPGGRYNEQSF. Full variable domain (missing parts from reference TRBV25-1 and TRBJ2-1): EADIYQTPRYLVIGTGKKITLECSQTMGHDKMYWYQQDPGMELHLIHYSYGVNSTEKGDLSSESTVSRIRTEHFPLTLESARPSHTSQYLCASSEPGGRYNEQSFGPGTRLTVL.

This clonotype was seen at least ten times. This chain links TRBV30 with TRBJ1-5; 7 bases line up with TRBD1. V was pared by 8 bases and J by 8 bases, with 9 bases of the junction left unmatched. Germline CDR1 reads GTSNPN; CDR2 reads SVGIG (reference sequence). This CDR3 comprises 12 residues. This CDR3 reads CAARQGGKPQHF. In DNA form, the CDR3 reads TGTGCCGCAAGACAGGGTGGTAAGCCCCAGCATTTT. Full variable domain (missing parts from reference TRBV30 and TRBJ1-5): SQTIHQWPATLVQPVGSPLSLECTVEGTSNPNLYWYRQAAGRGLQLLFYSVGIGQISSEVPQNLSASRPQDRQFILSSKKLLLSDSGFYLCAARQGGKPQHFGDGTRLSIL.

As to this clonotype: Mismatch with germline at one junction end may stem from a read error. V is TRBV20-1 and J is TRBJ2-2, with 11 bases matching TRBD2. This CDR3 is 16 amino acids long. The germline V gene encodes CDR1 DFQATT and CDR2 SNEGSKA (reference sequence). The CDR3 DNA sequence: TGCAATGCTACCTTAGCGGGAGGGCCGGAGACCGGGGAGCCGTTTTTT. Protein sequence: CNATLAGGPETGEPFF.

The rearrangement uses TRBV6-1 and TRBJ2-3; TRBD1 matches 8 bases. CDR3 length: 14 amino acids. Germline values: CDR1 MNHNS, CDR2 SASEGT. V dropped 9 bases and J dropped 4; count of bases not matched to a gene: 9. In DNA form, the CDR3 reads TGTGCCAGACGTGTAGGACAGGGCGCAGATACGCAGTATTTT. Translating it yields CARRVGQGADTQYF.

This clonotype was detected once. The conserved phenylalanine or tryptophan normally closing the CDR3 is absent here, so this likely arose from a read error. It is unclear where the CDR3 begins or ends on the DNA, so no DNA is shown, and the CDR3 is as TCRdb lists it. The rearrangement uses TRBV11-1 and TRBJ2-5; TRBD2, the table's D call, lacks a check against the DNA. Including both end residues, the CDR3 is 15 amino acids long. Germline CDR1 and CDR2: SGHAT and FQDESV (reference sequence). CDR3 residues: CESSNTVGGVEKKYL.

This clonotype was detected a few times. Since a much larger clone is just one base distant, this may be a read error. The chain is built from TRBV5-6 and TRBJ2-1; 7 positions match TRBD2. V was pared by 6 bases and J by 6 bases, with 15 bases of the junction left unmatched. The germline gives CDR1 SGHDT, CDR2 YYEEEE. This CDR3 region has 16 residues. The CDR3 bases are TGTGCCAGCACCTCGACCGGGACTACGCGAGGCAATGAGCAGTTCTTC. This encodes CASTSTGTTRGNEQFF.

In regard to this clonotype: A read error may account for a junction end that differs from germline. This chain links TRBV29-1 with TRBJ1-1, with D tentatively TRBD1 (5 bases). The CDR3 loop spans 12 amino acids. Germline V gene sequence: CDR1 SQVTM, CDR2 ANQGSEA. CDR3 in amino acids: CSIKEGRTQAFF. DNA for the CDR3: TGTAGCATAAAAGAGGGGAGGACTCAAGCTTTCTTT.

About this clonotype itself: Sequence at one end of the junction differs from germline and may be a read error. V and J are TRBV29-1 and TRBJ2-5, with D perhaps TRBD2 (5 bases). CDR1 and CDR2 (germline): SQVTM, ANQGSEA. This CDR3 contains 10 residues. CDR3 sequence reads: CSVEQETKYF. The CDR3 DNA follows: TGTAGCGTTGAACAAGAGACCAAGTACTTC.

The CDR3: CASALGIGSGANVLTF. CDR3 bases: TGTGCCAGCGCCCTGGGAATTGGCTCTGGGGCCAACGTCCTGACTTTC. The V gene is TRBV6-5, the J gene TRBJ2-6; D unclear. V was clipped by 8 bases and J by 0 bases, with 14 bases between them. CDR1 and CDR2 from the germline V gene are MNHEY and SVGAGI. The CDR3 is 16 residues long.

In regard to this clonotype: The CDR3 end shows no conserved phenylalanine or tryptophan, and so a read error is likely. The CDR3 DNA follows: TGCAGCGTTGGACGGGAACAGGGGGGAACCGGGGAGCTGTTTCTT. Protein sequence: CSVGREQGGTGELFL. The chain is built from TRBV29-1 and TRBJ2-2, with 8 bases identical to TRBD1. V lost 4 bases and J lost 5; bases outside the gene matches: 9. The CDR3 is 15 amino acids. Per the germline V gene, CDR1 is SQVTM and CDR2 is ANQGSEA.

The V call is TRBV9, the J call TRBJ1-6; D remains ambiguous. CDR3 length: 13 amino acids. V dropped 2 bases and J dropped 10 bases, with 10 bases sitting between them. Germline CDR1 SGDLS, CDR2 YYNGEE. The CDR3 region has the DNA TGTGCCAGCAGCGTCGCAGTAGACTCACCCCTCCACTTT. Residues: CASSVAVDSPLHF.

There are a few counts of this clonotype. A much larger clone differs from this one at a single base, so this may be a read error. The rearrangement joins TRBV10-3 to TRBJ2-1; D possibly corresponds to TRBD2 (6 bases). The V and J ends lost 0 bases and 8 bases respectively, with 17 bases between them. The germline V gene has CDR1 ENHRY and CDR2 SYGVKD. The length of the CDR3 is 16 residues. The CDR3 coding sequence is TGTGCCATCAGTGAGTCGATGGCGGGAAGCCACTATGAGCAGTTCTTC. It specifies CAISESMAGSHYEQFF.

Written as DNA, the CDR3 is TGCAGTGTGTCCTCTGGGACAGGCCATCAGTCCCAGTATTTT. Protein product: CSVSSGTGHQSQYF. V gene TRBV20-1 combines with J gene TRBJ1-5; TRBD1 agrees at 8 bases. The DNA matches TRBJ2-3 better at its end, which makes the J call doubtful. CDR1 and CDR2 from the germline V gene are DFQATT and SNEGSKA (reference sequence). This CDR3 comprises 14 residues.

V and J are TRBV28 and TRBJ1-5, with D perhaps matching TRBD1 (5 bases). The CDR3 loop spans 14 amino acids. Germline V lookup: CDR1 MDHEN, CDR2 SYDVKM. CDR3 residues: CASCTLRAVQPQHF. As DNA, the CDR3 is TGTGCAAGCTGCACCCTCAGGGCCGTTCAGCCCCAGCATTTT. Full variable domain (outside the CDR3, taken from reference TRBV28 and TRBJ1-5): DVKVTQSSRYLVKRTGEKVFLECVQDMDHENMFWYRQDPGLGLRLIYFSYDVKMKEKGDIPEGYSVSREKKERFSLILESASTNQTSMYLCASCTLRAVQPQHFGDGTRLSIL.

Worth noting for this clonotype: Here the CDR3 omits its conserved ending phenylalanine or tryptophan, so a read error is the likely source. The J gene is TRBJ2-1, the V gene TRBV6-5; a weak D match, TRBD2 (5 bases). In germline, CDR1 is MNHEY, CDR2 SVGAGI. This CDR3 comprises 15 residues. V lost 10 bases to trimming and J lost 10 bases, with 26 bases between them. The DNA for the CDR3 is TGTGCCACCGGGCAGGACTGGAACGTTGATGGGGAGCAGTTCTCC. Encoded protein: CATGQDWNVDGEQFS.

Only a few counts were recorded for this clonotype. A much larger clone differs by one base, so this may be a read error. The genes are TRBV10-3 and TRBJ1-1; D not certain. CDR1 is ENHRY and CDR2 is SYGVKD in the germline V gene. CDR3 length: 11 amino acids. DNA for the CDR3: TGTGTCATCAGTGAAGGTCCGGAAGCTTTCTTT. The encoded protein is CVISEGPEAFF.

Turning to this clonotype: Since the CDR3 does not end with the conserved phenylalanine or tryptophan, this likely comes from a read error. V gene TRBV29-1 combines with J gene TRBJ1-1; D is unclear. The CDR3 is 14 amino acids. The V gene's germline CDR1 is SQVTM and CDR2 ANQGSEA. With 2 bases removed from V and 0 bases from J, the gap between germline ends came to 10 bases. For the CDR3, the DNA is TGCAGCGTTGAATACGGACCTTTGAACACTGAAGCTTTCCTT. Amino acid sequence: CSVEYGPLNTEAFL.

Regarding this clonotype: It may be a read error: a sequence one base away is much more abundant. This chain's CDR3 is CATSFDWADTQYF. The CDR3 DNA follows: TGTGCCACCAGCTTCGACTGGGCAGATACGCAGTATTTT. This rearrangement joins TRBV7-9 to TRBJ2-3; no clear D gene. The CDR3 contains 13 residues. The germline V gene encodes CDR1 SEHNR and CDR2 FQNEAQ (reference sequence).

This sequence joins TRBV5-1 and TRBJ2-7; 12 bases are a match to TRBD2. V lost 3 bases to trimming and J lost 3 bases; unmatched junction nucleotides: 1. This CDR3 has 14 residues. CDR1 and CDR2 from the germline V gene are SGHRS and YFSETQ. CDR3 in amino acids: CASSWTSGNYEQYF. CDR3 bases: TGCGCCAGCAGCTGGACTAGCGGGAACTACGAGCAGTACTTC.

Concerning this clonotype itself: This is likely a read error, given that the CDR3 carries no conserved phenylalanine or tryptophan at its end. The chain couples TRBV10-3 to TRBJ2-2; D is unresolved. The CDR3 is 16 amino acids. From germline, CDR1 is ENHRY and CDR2 SYGVKD. The CDR3 region has the DNA TGTGCCATCAGTGAGTCGAGGCGGACGAACACCAGGGAGCTGTTTTTA. Translated, it gives CAISESRRTNTRELFL.

This clonotype was observed once. The CDR3 end shows no conserved phenylalanine or tryptophan, and so a read error is likely. The CDR3 is CTSSLTGTGGGNSPLHL. The CDR3, as DNA: TGTACCAGCAGCTTAACCGGGACAGGGGGCGGCAATTCACCCCTCCACTTA. V gene TRBV5-5 combines with J gene TRBJ1-6; TRBD1 matches 12 bases. The CDR3 loop spans 17 amino acids. The germline V gene encodes CDR1 SGHKS and CDR2 YYEKEE (reference sequence).

This chain links TRBV6-1 with TRBJ1-2; 8 nucleotides agree with TRBD1. Germline CDR1 is MNHNS and CDR2 is SASEGT. The CDR3 totals 14 residues. J lost 10 bases, V lost 4 bases, and 11 bases had no gene match. CDR3 protein: CASSASGGIYNYTF. The DNA of the CDR3 is TGTGCCAGCAGTGCATCAGGGGGCATCTATAACTACACCTTC.

In the case of this clonotype: Here the CDR3 omits its conserved ending phenylalanine or tryptophan, so a read error is the likely source. The chain combines TRBV6-6 with TRBJ1-1; weak D call: TRBD1 (6 bases). The CDR3 spans 13 residues. Trimming shortened V by 6 bases and J by 6 bases, and 14 bases separated the two germline ends. Germline-derived CDR1 and CDR2 are MNHNY and SVGAGI (reference sequence). The CDR3 spells CASRPQGKAEAFL. The CDR3 DNA is TGTGCCAGCAGGCCCCAGGGGAAGGCTGAAGCTTTCCTT.